This T cell receptor beta chain was found in a study of blood T cell repertoires in COVID-19 (dated by TCRdb to the early 2020s). Looking at the study overall: The collaborator samples originated in the United States, Italy and Spain and spanned the acute and convalescent phases of COVID-19. Deeply sampled blood TCRbeta repertoires from subjects exposed to, actively infected with, or recovered from COVID-19 were included in the dataset. A freely available public database, intended as a resource for researchers studying the immune response to SARS-CoV-2, is where the repertoires were released. Sample metadata almost always included a de-identified subject ID, COVID-19 status, age in years and sex. Samples came from the ongoing ImmuneRACE study (first 160 participants) plus 1,254 subjects from 6 global collaborators. The prospective study material was composed of cDNA or gDNA derived from T cells, B-cell-depleted T cells, or PBMCs. HLA class I and class II types, where available, came from metadata supplied by the sample provider rather than from assay-based typing.

TCRbeta CDR3 regions were amplified from genomic DNA by means of the immunoSEQ Assay, a bias-controlled multiplex PCR. On the authors' methods: Within the assay, amplification of reference gene primers was used to estimate how many nucleated cells each sample contained. To quantify the absolute abundance of each unique TCRbeta CDR3 rearrangement, sequence reads were collapsed and filtered. For each sample, productive Simpson clonality was calculated as the square root of Simpson's diversity index across productive rearrangements. TCRdb took this table from immuneACCESS and kept in-frame rearrangements with V and J called. Such tables lack part of the clones; where checked against another copy, unresolved V genes explain under half of the gap, and the rest is unexplained. That table supplies the V and J calls and clone size; D and trimming were determined from the DNA. This sample is represented by about 210,000 clones; 70% to 85% of them were singletons. In total, the top ten clones hold over 2% of the sample.

General study outcomes and caveats: The amount of clinical and demographic metadata varied by source and participant and was provided uncurated.

Another Seattle source contributed samples from volunteer blood donors who had recovered from COVID-19. Whole blood was collected in K2EDTA tubes by collaborating institutions according to the institutions' own protocols. For TCRbeta analysis, collaborator samples were shipped as frozen whole blood, as isolated PBMCs, or as DNA extracted from either sample type. CDR1 and CDR2 are read off the germline V gene (reference sequence) as LNHNV and YYDKDF. Trimming costs V 4 bases and J 3 bases, and their ends lie 15 bases apart. The CDR3, from cysteine to phenylalanine, totals 16 residues. The CDR3 DNA has 48 bases and is translated from base 1. Details on this clone: Its antigen is unknown. Nothing much larger sits one base from this clone, and base qualities are not available.

This TCR was sampled from a man aged 35 to 55 who had recovered from COVID-19. The material sequenced was peripheral blood. The V and J segments used are TRBV15 and TRBJ1-4, with no reliable assignment of the D segment. The CDR3 region reads CATSTPAPRANEKLFF. The nucleotide sequence reads TGTGCCACCAGCACCCCCGCCCCGAGAGCTAATGAAAAACTGTTTTTT.